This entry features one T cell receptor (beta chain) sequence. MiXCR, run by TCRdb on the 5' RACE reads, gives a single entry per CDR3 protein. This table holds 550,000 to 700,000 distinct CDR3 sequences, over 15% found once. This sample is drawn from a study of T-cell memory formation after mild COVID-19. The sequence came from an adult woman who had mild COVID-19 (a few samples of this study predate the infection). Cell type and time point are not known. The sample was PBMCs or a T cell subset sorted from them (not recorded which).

The CDR3, as DNA: TGTGCCAGCAGTGGGGGTCGCGTTACCCCAGAGAACACTGAAGCTTTCTTT. Amino acids: CASSGGRVTPENTEAFF. The genes are TRBV12-3 or TRBV12-4 and TRBJ1-1; maybe TRBD1 (5 bases). This CDR3 is built from 17 residues. Trimming cost V 5 bases and J 1 base, with 20 bases left between them.